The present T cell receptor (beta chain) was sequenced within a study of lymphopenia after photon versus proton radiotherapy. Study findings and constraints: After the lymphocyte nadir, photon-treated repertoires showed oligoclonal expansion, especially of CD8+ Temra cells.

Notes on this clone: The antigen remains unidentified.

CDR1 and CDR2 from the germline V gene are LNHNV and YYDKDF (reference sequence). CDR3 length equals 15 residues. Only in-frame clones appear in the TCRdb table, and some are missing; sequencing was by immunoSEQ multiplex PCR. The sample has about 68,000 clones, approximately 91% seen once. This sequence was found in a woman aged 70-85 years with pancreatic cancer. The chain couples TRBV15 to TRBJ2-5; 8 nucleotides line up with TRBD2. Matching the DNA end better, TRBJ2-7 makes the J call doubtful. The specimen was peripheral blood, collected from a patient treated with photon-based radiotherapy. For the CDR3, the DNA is TGTGCCACCAGCAGACCCGGGGGGGGTCGATACGAGCAGTACTTC. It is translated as CATSRPGGGRYEQYF.